This entry features one TCR beta chain sequence. This record comes from a study of identifying expanded T cells in peripheral blood. TCRdb's table, derived via immunoSEQ multiplex PCR, lists solely in-frame clones and lacks some. The repertoire holds roughly 100,000 clones, about 89% seen once, with roughly 15% in the top ten. The germline V and J ends were trimmed by 1 base and 2 bases, with 16 bases remaining between them. Germline values: CDR1 MGHRA, CDR2 YSYEKL. This CDR3 has 17 amino acids. Input material: blood. The chain carries TRBV4-1 and TRBJ2-3; D unclear. The TCR sequence derives from a person aged 18-70 years in good health. CDR3 region: CASSQVEVHQYTDTQYF. CDR3 nucleotide sequence: TGCGCCAGCAGCCAAGTCGAGGTCCACCAGTACACAGATACGCAGTATTTT.